Listed below are T cell receptor beta chains from one sample, sequenced in a study of blood T cell repertoires in COVID-19. Generated by immunoSEQ multiplex PCR, the TCRdb table keeps only in-frame clones and is missing some. The data show under 95,000 clones, around 84% seen once. The sample taken for sequencing was peripheral blood. These receptor sequences come from a man aged 35 to 55 with acute or convalescent COVID-19. Each CDR3 is given with its conserved first and last residue. A D gene is named only where the DNA matches it firmly. Some rows have no size entry. The others give once, few or many, or a class for an expanded clone.

J gene,clone size,D gene,V gene,CDR3 protein,CDR3 DNA
TRBJ2-3,.,TRBD1,TRBV19,CASRHPRQGASDTQYF,TGTGCCAGTAGACACCCTCGACAGGGGGCTTCAGATACGCAGTATTTT
TRBJ2-1,once,.,TRBV10-3,CAISLQDYNEQFF,TGTGCCATCAGTTTGCAGGATTACAATGAGCAGTTCTTC
TRBJ1-2,.,TRBD1,TRBV5-6,CASRRVAGGVVYGYTF,TGTGCCAGCAGACGTGTCGCAGGGGGAGTTGTCTATGGCTACACCTTC
TRBJ1-1,.,.,TRBV30,CAWRRQDMNTEAFF,TGTGCCTGGAGGAGACAGGACATGAACACTGAAGCTTTCTTT
TRBJ1-1,.,TRBD1,TRBV19,CASSTKQGALLNEAFF,TGTGCCAGTAGTACGAAACAGGGGGCGCTTCTTAATGAAGCTTTCTTT
TRBJ2-7,.,TRBD2,TRBV10-3,CAIRRAGGQDEQYF,TGTGCCATCAGAAGAGCGGGGGGGCAGGACGAGCAGTACTTC
TRBJ1-6,.,.,TRBV30,CADNRIRTSYNSPLHF,TGTGCCGACAACAGGATTAGGACCTCCTATAATTCACCCCTCCACTTT
TRBJ2-3,.,.,TRBV2,CASSERRGRTDTQYF,TGTGCCAGCAGTGAACGCAGGGGTAGGACAGATACGCAGTATTTT
TRBJ1-5,.,TRBD1,TRBV30,CAWTLKGGYQPQHF,TGTGCCTGGACTCTGAAAGGGGGCTACCAGCCCCAGCATTTT
TRBJ1-1,once,.,TRBV29-1,CSVGGGNTEAFF,TGCAGCGTTGGGGGAGGGAACACTGAAGCTTTCTTT
TRBJ1-1,.,.,TRBV5-1,CASSTTQGSTEAFF,TGCGCCAGCAGCACGACTCAGGGTAGCACTGAAGCTTTCTTT
TRBJ1-3,.,.,TRBV14,CASSPRISGNTIYF,TGTGCCAGCAGCCCCAGGATCTCTGGAAACACCATATATTTT
TRBJ1-1,.,.,TRBV6-1,CASSESLHPNTEAFF,TGTGCCAGCAGTGAATCATTACACCCGAACACTGAAGCTTTCTTT
TRBJ1-2,.,.,TRBV5-1,CASSLGSGGAYGYTF,TGCGCCAGCAGCTTGGGTTCGGGGGGAGCATATGGCTACACCTTC
TRBJ1-1,.,TRBD1,TRBV5-8,CASRPQGVAEAFF,TGTGCCAGCAGACCTCAGGGGGTTGCTGAAGCTTTCTTT
TRBJ2-7,.,TRBD1,TRBV7-2,CASSFPGTAEYEQYF,TGTGCCAGCAGCTTCCCCGGGACAGCCGAATACGAGCAGTACTTC
TRBJ1-2,once,TRBD1,TRBV2,CASSGDRGPTYGYTF,TGTGCCAGCAGTGGGGACAGGGGGCCTACCTATGGCTACACCTTC
TRBJ1-1,.,.,TRBV10-3,CAISETGQINTEAFF,TGTGCCATCAGTGAGACAGGGCAGATAAACACTGAAGCTTTCTTT
TRBJ1-1,.,.,TRBV6-5,CASGGGTYLDTEAFF,TGTGCCAGCGGGGGGGGTACATACCTTGACACTGAAGCTTTCTTT
TRBJ2-7,.,.,TRBV7-9,CASSLAEGNEQYF,TGTGCCAGCAGCTTAGCGGAGGGTAACGAGCAGTACTTC
TRBJ2-3,.,.,TRBV5-1,CASMKVVSGGTDTQYF,TGCGCCAGCATGAAGGTAGTATCGGGTGGCACAGATACGCAGTATTTT
TRBJ2-3,.,TRBD2,TRBV7-7,CASSQLAGGTDTQYF,TGTGCCAGCAGCCAATTAGCGGGAGGTACAGATACGCAGTATTTT
TRBJ1-2,.,TRBD1,TRBV6-5,CASSHLGTGLGYTF,TGTGCCAGCAGTCACCTTGGGACAGGGCTTGGCTACACCTTC
TRBJ2-5,.,.,TRBV2,CASTGLETQYF,TGTGCCAGTACAGGGCTTGAGACCCAGTACTTC
TRBJ1-6,.,.,TRBV7-2,CASSLGVVRMGNSPLHF,TGTGCCAGCAGCTTAGGGGTCGTCAGGATGGGTAATTCACCCCTCCACTTT
TRBJ2-7,once,.,TRBV19,CASRRDTSYEQYF,TGTGCCAGTAGACGGGACACCTCCTACGAGCAGTACTTC
TRBJ2-5,.,TRBD2,TRBV6-5,CASSYSLAVQETQYF,TGTGCCAGCAGTTACTCTCTAGCGGTTCAAGAGACCCAGTACTTC
TRBJ2-3,.,TRBD2,TRBV5-6,CASSPTGGWGTDTQYF,TGTGCCAGCAGCCCGACGGGGGGTTGGGGCACAGATACGCAGTATTTT
TRBJ2-3,.,TRBD2,TRBV19,CASSGERTSHGDTQYF,TGTGCCAGTAGTGGGGAACGGACTAGCCACGGAGATACGCAGTATTTT
TRBJ1-4,.,TRBD1,TRBV15,CATSKNPGQGLNEKLFF,TGTGCCACCAGCAAAAACCCGGGACAGGGGCTAAATGAAAAACTGTTTTTT
TRBJ2-3,.,.,TRBV11-2,CASSGFSREGGTQYF,TGTGCCAGCAGCGGCTTCTCGAGGGAAGGGGGTACGCAGTATTTT
TRBJ1-2,few,.,TRBV7-9,CASSFVAAANYGYTF,TGTGCCAGCAGCTTTGTAGCGGCAGCAAATTATGGCTACACCTTC
TRBJ1-1,.,.,TRBV5-1,CASSLGSGTEAFF,TGCGCCAGCAGCTTGGGATCGGGCACTGAAGCTTTCTTT
TRBJ2-6,.,TRBD1,TRBV24-1,CATSDGGTGRAGANVLTF,TGTGCCACCAGTGACGGAGGGACAGGCCGAGCTGGGGCCAACGTCCTGACTTTC
TRBJ1-2,once,.,TRBV30,CAWMGAYGYTF,TGTGCCTGGATGGGGGCCTATGGCTACACCTTC
TRBJ1-4,.,.,TRBV30,CAWSVLLGSEKLFF,TGTGCCTGGAGTGTACTCTTAGGGAGCGAAAAACTGTTTTTT
TRBJ2-1,.,.,TRBV19,CASSPYPLRDYYNEQFF,TGTGCCAGTAGCCCATACCCCTTGCGGGATTACTACAATGAGCAGTTCTTC
TRBJ2-3,.,.,TRBV19,CASSMGQGIRTDTQYF,TGTGCCAGTAGTATGGGTCAGGGGATCCGCACAGATACGCAGTATTTT
TRBJ1-2,.,.,TRBV5-4,CASSPSGITGGYTF,TGTGCCAGCAGCCCATCGGGGATAACTGGCGGCTACACCTTC
TRBJ2-1,.,TRBD2,TRBV6-4,CASSLTPKPSGFYNEQFF,TGTGCCAGCAGCCTGACTCCTAAACCTAGCGGGTTTTACAATGAGCAGTTCTTC
TRBJ1-4,.,.,TRBV10-3,CAISESGQPNEKLFF,TGTGCCATCAGTGAGTCAGGACAGCCGAATGAAAAACTGTTTTTT
TRBJ2-1,.,.,TRBV29-1,CSVVGGIKDNEQFF,TGCAGCGTTGTAGGCGGGATAAAGGACAATGAGCAGTTCTTC
TRBJ1-5,.,.,TRBV7-9,CASSLSVTGFNQPQHF,TGTGCCAGCAGCTTAAGCGTGACAGGTTTCAATCAGCCCCAGCATTTT
TRBJ2-7,few,.,TRBV2,CASTNNSYEQYF,TGTGCCAGCACGAACAACTCCTACGAGCAGTACTTC
TRBJ2-2,.,.,TRBV27,CASSLAAKTGELFF,TGTGCCAGCAGTTTAGCGGCGAAGACCGGGGAGCTGTTTTTT
TRBJ2-1,.,TRBD1,TRBV9,CASSRKLAPGTGTYNEQFF,TGTGCCAGCAGCCGAAAATTAGCACCCGGGACAGGGACCTACAATGAGCAGTTCTTC
TRBJ1-1,.,TRBD1,TRBV5-5,CASSWGQGNTEAFF,TGTGCCAGCAGCTGGGGACAGGGGAACACTGAAGCTTTCTTT
TRBJ1-1,.,TRBD1,TRBV4-1,CASSQGQGNTEAFF,TGCGCCAGCAGCCAAGGACAGGGGAACACTGAAGCTTTCTTT
TRBJ2-7,many,.,TRBV2,CASSGSYEQYF,TGTGCCAGCAGCGGCTCCTACGAGCAGTACTTC